This entry describes one T cell receptor (beta chain). This clone was detected ten times or more. Its target antigen remains unknown. Base quality data are lacking; no much larger clone is found one base away. Per the germline V gene, SNHLY is the CDR1 and FYNNEI is the CDR2. From cysteine to phenylalanine, the CDR3 is 12 amino acids long. The sequence is cut down to CDR3 DNA, 36 bases in frame from base 1. Trimming takes 6 bases off V and 5 bases off J; junction bases not matched to a gene: 3. The data were taken from a study of metastatic and nonmetastatic thyroid tumors (dated by TCRdb to about 2020). In terms of the full investigation: Repertoires were compared across peripheral blood and tumor or nodule tissue samples from malignant and benign thyroid patients.

Overall results and qualifications from the work: In both blood and tumor samples, TCR beta diversity was reported to be significantly higher in malignant tumors than in benign nodules.

Before undergoing thyroid surgery, none of the patients had been given any kind of treatment. Using T-cell receptor beta sequencing, the study looked back at clinical samples from patients collected from the early 2010s to the late 2010s. The library was prepared using PCR. TCRdb names Illumina HiSeq 4000 as the instrument used. High-throughput sequencing was used to profile the TCR beta-chain CDR3 region of each patient. For the original study's pipeline: The researchers built a classifier to tell apart papillary thyroid cancer patients with distant metastasis, based on CDR3 differences among clinicopathological groups. The Shannon index was used to assess repertoire diversity, and the Morisita-Horn index was used to assess tumor-blood repertoire similarity. TCRdb ran its own pipeline on the public reads, namely fastp trimming at Q25 and MiXCR clone calling, and kept in-frame beta chains. The V and J calls reflect TCRdb's pipeline rather than the authors' work. This sample holds about 20,000 clones; 16% were observed only once. Of the sample, 10% falls within the top ten clones.

Sequencing was performed on tumor tissue. The chain is encoded by TRBV2 joined to TRBJ2-5; 7 bases in between match TRBD2. The sequence came from a female donor with papillary thyroid cancer or a benign thyroid nodule (not recorded which). Some clones in this sample may be carry-over from other donors' samples. The CDR3 sequence is CASRGSGETQYF. In nucleotides, the sequence is TGTGCCAGCAGGGGTAGCGGGGAGACCCAGTACTTC.